The clone carrying this T cell receptor (beta chain) was seen only a few times. What it binds is unknown. V was clipped by 6 bases and J by 3 bases, with 15 bases between them. The CDR3 extends over 15 amino acids. One entry per CDR3 protein, called by TCRdb with MiXCR from the RT-PCR reads. The sample lists more than 600,000 distinct CDR3 sequences, roughly 18% seen once, with about a tenth in the top ten. The data are from a study of response to subunit inactivated influenza vaccine. Study-wide results and caveats: There was a suggestion from the authors that each seasonal influenza vaccination recruits few new T cells.

This chain joins TRBV12-3 or TRBV12-4 and TRBJ1-5, with D unclear. The input for sequencing was PBMCs from blood, taken more than 4 days after vaccination. This clonotype originated in a man in his forties or fifties who received an inactivated influenza vaccine. The CDR3 loop is CASSIQRASNQPQHF. The CDR3 DNA reads as TGTGCCAGCAGCATTCAAAGGGCATCCAATCAGCCCCAGCATTTT.